A single sample gave rise to the 9 T cell receptor beta chains below, sequenced in a study of shared clonotypes between healthy human individuals. Produced via immunoSEQ multiplex PCR; TCRdb's table is partial and in-frame only. The sample records 740,000 or so clones, roughly 72% being singletons. The sample was memory CD4+ T cells sorted from blood. Stated subset: CD45RA-negative fraction. These TCRs come from a woman younger than 45 in good health.

This rearrangement joins TRBV19 to TRBJ2-5; D is possibly TRBD2 (6 bases). The CDR3 spans 15 residues. Trimming removed 2 bases at V and 4 bases at J, with 14 bases between. Germline V CDR1 and CDR2: LNHDA, SQIVND (reference sequence). The CDR3 region has the DNA TGTGCCAGTAGTATATCCCTTGGAGCGGGAGAGACCCAGTACTTC. Its protein is CASSISLGAGETQYF.

The V call is TRBV6-1, the J call TRBJ2-2; TRBD2 is a possible D gene (5 bases). The CDR3 covers 15 residues. Trimming cost V 7 bases and J 5 bases, with 17 bases left between them. CDR1 and CDR2 from the germline V gene are MNHNS and SASEGT. DNA for the CDR3: TGTGCCAGCACTACGGGAAGAGGGTGGACCGGGGAGCTGTTTTTT. This sequence encodes CASTTGRGWTGELFF.

This clone was counted between two and nine times. CDR3 sequence (DNA): TGCGCCAGCAGCCCTAAGACAGGTAACCAACCTGAGCAGTTCTTC. Translated: CASSPKTGNQPEQFF. The chain has TRBV5-1 and TRBJ2-1; a weak D match, TRBD1 (6 bases). The germline gives CDR1 SGHRS, CDR2 YFSETQ. CDR3 length: 15 amino acids. The ends were cut back, 4 bases at V and 9 bases at J, with 20 bases in the middle.

The chain uses TRBV7-2 and TRBJ2-1, with 7 bases lining up with TRBD2. Germline V gives CDR1 SGHTA, CDR2 FQGNSA. The J segment lost 5 bases and the V segment lost 3 bases, leaving 4 bases of the junction unmatched. This CDR3 contains 14 residues. The CDR3, as DNA: TGTGCCAGCAGCTTTTTAGCGGGCGACAATGAGCAGTTCTTC. Translated: CASSFLAGDNEQFF.

On this clone itself: A far larger clone lies a single base away; this is likely a read error. This sequence joins TRBV25-1 and TRBJ2-7; possible D gene TRBD2, 6 bases. Germline V gene sequence: CDR1 MGHDK, CDR2 SYGVNS. CDR3 size: 15 residues. The DNA for the CDR3 is TGTGCCAACAGTGAAGATGAGGAGGGGACCTACGAGCAGTACTTC. Encoded protein: CANSEDEEGTYEQYF.

This chain connects TRBV7-9 to TRBJ2-2; TRBD1 or TRBD2 may be the D gene (5 bases each). V was pared by 6 bases and J by 6 bases, with 20 bases between. In germline, CDR1 is SEHNR, CDR2 FQNEAQ (reference sequence). This CDR3 spans 16 amino acids. The CDR3 nucleotides read TGTGCCAGCAGTCGAACCGGGGCCCCTGGGGCCGGGGAGCTGTTTTTT. Translated, it gives CASSRTGAPGAGELFF. The full variable domain, rest sourced from reference TRBV7-9 and TRBJ2-2, is DTGVSQNPRHKITKRGQNVTFRCDPISEHNRLYWYRQTLGQGPEFLTYFQNEAQLEKSRLLSDRFSAERPKGSFSTLEIQRTEQGDSAMYLCASSRTGAPGAGELFFGEGSRLTVL.

The chain employs TRBV5-6 and TRBJ1-5; 10 bases agree with TRBD1. The CDR3 sequence is 14 residues long. Unmatched junction bases numbered 2, after V lost 4 bases and J lost 4 bases. Per the germline V gene, CDR1 is SGHDT and CDR2 is YYEEEE. CDR3 loop: CASSGGQGNQPQHF. The CDR3 region has the DNA TGTGCCAGCAGCGGGGGACAGGGGAATCAGCCCCAGCATTTT.

This clone occurred a few times. This chain joins TRBV30 and TRBJ2-5, with TRBD2 identical over 7 bases. Unmatched junction bases numbered 6, after V lost 4 bases and J lost 1 base. CDR1 GTSNPN and CDR2 SVGIG come from the germline V gene (reference sequence). This CDR3 is built from 14 residues. This chain's CDR3 is CAWIRGDSQETQYF. In DNA form, the CDR3 reads TGTGCCTGGATTCGGGGGGACTCCCAAGAGACCCAGTACTTC.

This clone was counted many times. The gene calls are TRBV7-8 and TRBJ1-2; the match to TRBD1 covers 8 bases. After removal of 4 bases from V and 4 bases from J, the junction contained 11 bases not matched to a gene. The CDR3 has 16 amino acids. CDR1 is SGHVS and CDR2 is FQNEAQ in the germline V gene. This chain's CDR3 is CASSSLGTGNVYGYTF. CDR3 sequence (DNA): TGTGCCAGCAGCTCATTGGGGACAGGAAACGTCTATGGCTACACCTTC.